The 7 T cell receptor beta chains listed next were all sequenced from one sample in a study of control samples from healthy donors and cancer patients. Some clones are missing from TCRdb's copy, which holds only in-frame ones; the method was immunoSEQ multiplex PCR. The table records 150,000 or so clones, 85% to 95% of them present only once. Sequencing was performed on blood. Every receptor here comes from a middle-aged man in good health.

The genes are TRBV27 and TRBJ1-6, with TRBD1 as a possible D gene (6 bases). V lost 2 bases and J lost 3, with 8 bases in between. Germline V CDR1 and CDR2: MNHEY, SMNVEV (reference sequence). CDR3 size: 15 residues. CDR3 sequence: CASSLTGSYNSPLHF. The CDR3 nucleotides read TGTGCCAGCAGTTTAACAGGGAGCTATAATTCACCCCTCCACTTT.

This sequence joins TRBV27 and TRBJ2-7, with D maybe TRBD2 (5 bases). Germline V CDR1 and CDR2: MNHEY, SMNVEV (reference sequence). The CDR3 loop spans 16 amino acids. The ends were cut back, 3 bases at V and 2 bases at J, with 17 bases in the middle. CDR3 DNA: TGTGCCAGCAGTTTCCAAGGACTGGAGTCTACCTACGAGCAGTACTTC. It encodes CASSFQGLESTYEQYF.

V and J are TRBV21-1 and TRBJ2-1; TRBD2 was called by the table and not checked on the DNA. TRBV21-1 is a known pseudogene. This CDR3 spans 16 amino acids. The DNA for the CDR3 is TGTGCCAGCAGCAAAAAACTAGCGGAACTCTACAATGAGCAGTTCTTC. It specifies CASSKKLAELYNEQFF.

The chain couples TRBV6-6 to TRBJ1-1, with D possibly TRBD1 on 5 matching bases. The CDR3 runs to 11 residues. Germline lookup yields CDR1 MNHNY and CDR2 SVGAGI (reference sequence). Trimming pared 6 bases from V and 11 bases from J, leaving 13 bases between. Here the CDR3 DNA reads TGTGCCAGCAGCCTGGGGGAGGAGGCTTTCTTT. It yields the protein CASSLGEEAFF.

The chain recombines TRBV28 with TRBJ1-2; D gene uncertain. The V end was cut by 6 bases, the J end by 2 bases, with 13 bases between. This CDR3 region has 14 residues. The germline V gene encodes CDR1 MDHEN and CDR2 SYDVKM. CDR3 coding DNA: TGTGCCAGCAGGATAGGACTGAAGAACTATGGCTACACCTTC. Translating gives CASRIGLKNYGYTF.

V is TRBV6-5 and J is TRBJ1-6, with 9 bases fitting TRBD1. CDR3 size: 15 residues. The V gene's germline CDR1 is MNHEY and CDR2 SVGAGI. The ends lost 4 bases at V and 7 bases at J; junction bases unmatched: 5. The CDR3 here is CASSSRTGENSPLHF. The CDR3 DNA reads TGTGCCAGCAGTTCCCGGACAGGGGAAAATTCACCCCTCCACTTT.

This chain uses TRBV7-2 with TRBJ1-5; 9 bases line up with TRBD1. Per germline, CDR1 SGHTA and CDR2 FQGNSA. The CDR3 sequence is 15 residues long. After removal of 5 bases from V and 7 bases from J, the junction contained 9 bases not matched to a gene. CDR3: CASSPRDRDKQPQHF. The CDR3 DNA follows: TGTGCCAGCAGCCCCCGGGACAGGGATAAGCAGCCCCAGCATTTT. The full variable domain, completed using reference TRBV7-2 and TRBJ1-5, is GAGVSQSPSNKVTEKGKDVELRCDPISGHTALYWYRQSLGQGLEFLIYFQGNSAPDKSGLPSDRFSAERTGGSVSTLTIQRTQQEDSAVYLCASSPRDRDKQPQHFGDGTRLSIL.